The entry below gives a single T cell receptor beta chain sequence along with its context. Using immunoSEQ multiplex PCR, the repertoire was profiled, and TCRdb retains in-frame clones only, with some absent. The repertoire includes about 130,000 clones, roughly 92% of them detected once, and about 1.1% sits in the top ten. The data were obtained in a study of T cell responses to AZD1222 COVID-19 vaccine. The CDR3 extends over 16 amino acids. The V gene end was trimmed by 1 base and the J gene end by 5 bases; junction bases not matched to a gene: 8. Germline loops: CDR1 LGHNA, CDR2 YSLEER. This clonotype was sampled from an adult who received the AZD1222 COVID-19 vaccine. Here the sequenced sample was peripheral blood, taken 28 days after the second AZD1222 dose. This chain links TRBV4-3 with TRBJ2-7, with TRBD2 matching 10 bases. The CDR3 sequence is CASSQVSSGRGDEQYF. In nucleotides, the CDR3 is TGCGCCAGCAGCCAAGTCTCTAGCGGGAGAGGGGACGAGCAGTACTTC.